The next 14 T cell receptor beta chains were all read from a single sample in a study of shared clonotypes between healthy human individuals. The method was immunoSEQ multiplex PCR; TCRdb's version includes in-frame clones alone and lacks a portion of them. The sample consists of 2 million to 2.5 million clones, approximately 96% of them appearing once. The sequenced sample consisted of naive CD4+ T cells sorted from blood. Subset denoted: CD45RA+ positively selected. These receptor sequences come from a man in his late teens or twenties in good health.

V usage is TRBV7-8 and J usage is TRBJ2-3; the D gene could be TRBD1 or TRBD2 (6 bases each). CDR3 size: 15 residues. Between the trimmed V and J ends, which lost 3 bases and 1 base, there was a span of 11 bases. CDR1 and CDR2 (germline): SGHVS, FQNEAQ. Written as DNA, the CDR3 is TGTGCCAGCAGCTTTACGGGGGCCGGCACAGATACGCAGTATTTT. This sequence encodes CASSFTGAGTDTQYF.

The chain carries TRBV28 and TRBJ1-5, with 8 bases that match TRBD1. Germline V gives CDR1 MDHEN, CDR2 SYDVKM. V was clipped by 9 bases and J by 7 bases; unmatched bases: 20. The CDR3 is made up of 17 amino acids. As DNA, the CDR3 is TGTGCCAGTCCTCCTTCTCACTGGACAGGGCTAGGACAGCCCCAGCATTTT. Its translation: CASPPSHWTGLGQPQHF. Filled out from reference TRBV28 and TRBJ1-5, the complete variable domain reads DVKVTQSSRYLVKRTGEKVFLECVQDMDHENMFWYRQDPGLGLRLIYFSYDVKMKEKGDIPEGYSVSREKKERFSLILESASTNQTSMYLCASPPSHWTGLGQPQHFGDGTRLSIL.

The chain recombines TRBV30 with TRBJ2-7; 8 bases fit TRBD2. There are 14 residues in the CDR3. The ends lost 2 bases at V and 2 bases at J; junction bases unmatched: 5. Germline values: CDR1 GTSNPN, CDR2 SVGIG (reference sequence). DNA of the CDR3: TGTGCCTGGAGTATAGGACTAGCAGCCTACGAGCAGTACTTC. This gives the protein CAWSIGLAAYEQYF.

The chain couples TRBV14 to TRBJ1-6, with D possibly being TRBD1 (5 bases). V lost 1 base, J lost 3 bases, and 7 bases lay in between. Germline CDR1 SGHDN, CDR2 FVKESK. The CDR3 runs to 15 residues. The CDR3 reads CASSQAGLYNSPLHF. The DNA of the CDR3 is TGTGCCAGCAGCCAAGCGGGGCTCTATAATTCACCCCTCCACTTT.

The rearrangement uses TRBV30 and TRBJ1-1; 9 nucleotides align to TRBD1. Trimming cost V 7 bases and J 7 bases; bases outside gene matches: 7. There are 12 residues in the CDR3. Germline assignment: CDR1 GTSNPN and CDR2 SVGIG (reference sequence). The CDR3 bases are TGTGCCTCCCACAGGGGGCAGGTTGAAGCTTTCTTT. It translates to CASHRGQVEAFF.

This chain connects TRBV9 to TRBJ1-6, with D unresolved. CDR3 length: 15 residues. In germline, CDR1 is SGDLS, CDR2 YYNGEE. The V end was cut by 0 bases, the J end by 9 bases, with 13 bases between. The CDR3 reads CASSVDGYLGSPLHF. The CDR3 region has the DNA TGTGCCAGCAGCGTAGATGGGTATCTCGGTTCACCCCTCCACTTT.

The V gene is TRBV11-2, the J gene TRBJ2-7, with 9 positions matching TRBD1. The germline V gene has CDR1 SGHAT and CDR2 FQNNGV. J gave up 3 bases and V 4 bases, and 7 bases lay outside the gene matches. This CDR3 contains 15 residues. The CDR3 is CASSSQGAAGYEQYF. The CDR3 DNA reads as TGTGCCAGCAGCTCACAGGGGGCTGCTGGCTACGAGCAGTACTTC.

The chain combines TRBV6-1 with TRBJ2-1; D possibly uses TRBD1 or TRBD2 (6 bases each). The germline V and J ends were trimmed by 3 bases and 9 bases, with 24 bases remaining between them. The CDR3 spans 17 residues. Germline values: CDR1 MNHNS, CDR2 SASEGT. DNA of the CDR3: TGTGCCAGCAGTGAGGGAGAGGGGGGCAGCCGGAAGGGTGAGCAGTTCTTC. It yields the protein CASSEGEGGSRKGEQFF.

The chain joins TRBV5-1 to TRBJ1-1, with 7 bases matching TRBD1. CDR1 and CDR2 from the germline V gene are SGHRS and YFSETQ. After removal of 3 bases from V and 8 bases from J, the junction contained 10 bases not matched to a gene. This CDR3 is 14 amino acids long. The CDR3 is CASSSPPTGTEAFF. CDR3 coding DNA: TGCGCCAGCAGCTCACCACCGACAGGGACCGAAGCTTTCTTT.

This clone appeared a single time. V usage is TRBV10-1 and J usage is TRBJ2-3; D uncertain. The CDR3 is made up of 14 amino acids. Germline-derived CDR1 and CDR2 are WNHNN and SYGVQD (reference sequence). Deletions cut 0 bases from V and 3 bases from J, with 7 bases between. CDR3 sequence: CASSESIGTDTQYF. The CDR3 region has the DNA TGCGCCAGCAGTGAGTCTATAGGAACAGATACGCAGTATTTT.

This clone has a single count. The sample contains more than one DNA sequence encoding this CDR3. The chain employs TRBV28 and TRBJ1-1, with 9 bases that match TRBD1. The CDR3 covers 15 residues. Germline values: CDR1 MDHEN, CDR2 SYDVKM. Trimming at V came to 5 bases and at J to 1 base, leaving 5 bases not matched to a gene. The CDR3 DNA reads as TGTGCCAGCAGTCTTCCGGGACAGGGGAACACTGAAGCTTTCTTT. It specifies CASSLPGQGNTEAFF.

V usage is TRBV2 and J usage is TRBJ1-1; 9 nucleotides line up with TRBD1. The CDR3 runs to 14 residues. The V gene end was trimmed by 1 base and the J gene end by 5 bases; junction bases not matched to a gene: 2. From germline, CDR1 is SNHLY and CDR2 FYNNEI. CDR3 residues: CASSEVGQGTEAFF. In DNA, the CDR3 is TGTGCCAGCAGTGAAGTCGGACAGGGGACTGAAGCTTTCTTT.

The rearrangement uses TRBV18 and TRBJ1-6, with D tentatively TRBD1 (5 bases). CDR3 length: 14 residues. The V and J ends lost 5 bases and 7 bases respectively, with 12 bases between them. From germline, CDR1 is KGHSH and CDR2 LQKENI. CDR3 amino acids: CASSWGRANSPLHF. The DNA for the CDR3 is TGTGCCAGCTCATGGGGACGGGCAAATTCACCCCTCCACTTT.

This sequence joins TRBV5-4 and TRBJ2-5, with D perhaps matching TRBD1 or TRBD2 (6 bases each). CDR3 length equals 15 residues. Trimming took 2 bases from V and 5 from J, leaving 16 bases between them. Germline CDR1 reads SGHNT; CDR2 reads YYREEE (reference sequence). CDR3 DNA sequence: TGTGCCAGCAGCTTAGGGGGGCCCGTTAAGGAGACCCAGTACTTC. Encoded protein: CASSLGGPVKETQYF. The full variable domain, rest sourced from reference TRBV5-4 and TRBJ2-5, is ETGVTQSPTHLIKTRGQQVTLRCSSQSGHNTVSWYQQALGQGPQFIFQYYREEENGRGNFPPRFSGLQFPNYSSELNVNALELDDSALYLCASSLGGPVKETQYFGPGTRLLVL.